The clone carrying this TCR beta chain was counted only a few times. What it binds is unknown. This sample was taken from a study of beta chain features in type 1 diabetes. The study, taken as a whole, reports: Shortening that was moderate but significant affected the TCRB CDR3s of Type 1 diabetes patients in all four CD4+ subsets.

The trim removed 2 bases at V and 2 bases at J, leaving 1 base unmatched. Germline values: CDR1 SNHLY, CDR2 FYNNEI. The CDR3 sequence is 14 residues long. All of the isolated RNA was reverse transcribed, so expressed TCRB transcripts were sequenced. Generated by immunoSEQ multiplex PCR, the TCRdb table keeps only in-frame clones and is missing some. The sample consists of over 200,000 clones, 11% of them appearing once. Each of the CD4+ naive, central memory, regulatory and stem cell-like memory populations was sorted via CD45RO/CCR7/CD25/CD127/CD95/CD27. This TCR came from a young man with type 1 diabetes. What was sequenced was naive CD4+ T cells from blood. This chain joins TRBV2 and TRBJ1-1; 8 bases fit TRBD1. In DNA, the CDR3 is TGTGCCAGCAGTGAATCAGGGGGCAACACTGAAGCTTTCTTT. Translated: CASSESGGNTEAFF.